The rows below give T cell receptor beta chains drawn from one sample of a study of cytomegalovirus exposure and HLA in healthy donors. Using immunoSEQ multiplex PCR, the repertoire was profiled, and TCRdb retains in-frame clones only, with some absent. Of over 250,000 clones listed, just over 85% are singletons. What was sequenced was PBMCs. The receptors were sampled from a woman aged 18 to 35 in good health and CMV-seronegative. CDR3s include the opening cysteine and the closing phenylalanine or tryptophan. A D gene is named only where the DNA matches it firmly. The size field is filled for only some rows; it gives once, few, many or a size class.

CDR3nt: TGTGCCAGCAGTTTTAGCGGGAGGCCGAAAGGCATTCAGTACTTC
CDR3aa: CASSFSGRPKGIQYF
d_gene: TRBD2
j_gene: TRBJ2-4
abundance: NA
v_gene: TRBV27

CDR3nt: TGTGCCAGCAGTATTGGACAGATCGATTTCACTGAAGCTTTCTTT
CDR3aa: CASSIGQIDFTEAFF
d_gene: NA
j_gene: TRBJ1-1
abundance: NA
v_gene: TRBV27

CDR3nt: TGTGCCAGCAGCAGCAGACAGGGAGGTACTGAAGCTTTCTTT
CDR3aa: CASSSRQGGTEAFF
d_gene: TRBD1
j_gene: TRBJ1-1
abundance: NA
v_gene: TRBV13

CDR3nt: TGTGCCAGCAGCTTAGGAGGGACTAGCGGGAGCGGAGAGACCCAGTACTTC
CDR3aa: CASSLGGTSGSGETQYF
d_gene: TRBD2
j_gene: TRBJ2-5
abundance: NA
v_gene: TRBV7-8

CDR3nt: TGTGCCTGGAGTCAGAACAGGGGAGGCACTGAAGCTTTCTTT
CDR3aa: CAWSQNRGGTEAFF
d_gene: TRBD1
j_gene: TRBJ1-1
abundance: NA
v_gene: TRBV30

CDR3nt: TGTGCCAGCAGTTTAAAGGGGCCTCCAGGGATAGGGCAGTTCTTC
CDR3aa: CASSLKGPPGIGQFF
d_gene: NA
j_gene: TRBJ2-1
abundance: NA
v_gene: TRBV27

CDR3nt: TGCGCCAGCAGCCAAGGCCCCGGTGACAGGGGTAATTCACCCCTCCACTTT
CDR3aa: CASSQGPGDRGNSPLHF
d_gene: TRBD1
j_gene: TRBJ1-6
abundance: NA
v_gene: TRBV4-3

CDR3nt: TGTGCCAGCAGGAGCCCGGGACAGGCCTACGAGCAGTACTTC
CDR3aa: CASRSPGQAYEQYF
d_gene: TRBD1
j_gene: TRBJ2-7
abundance: NA
v_gene: TRBV6-1

CDR3nt: TGCGCCAGCAGCCAAGGACTAGCGGGCTCCTACAATGAGCAGTTCTTC
CDR3aa: CASSQGLAGSYNEQFF
d_gene: TRBD2
j_gene: TRBJ2-1
abundance: NA
v_gene: TRBV4-1

CDR3nt: TGTGCCAGCAGCTTGAGGACAGGTTATTATGAGCAGTTCTTC
CDR3aa: CASSLRTGYYEQFF
d_gene: TRBD1
j_gene: TRBJ2-1
abundance: NA
v_gene: TRBV7-7

CDR3nt: TGTGCCAGCAGTCCCCATGGGAGAGACTACGAGCAGTACTTC
CDR3aa: CASSPHGRDYEQYF
d_gene: NA
j_gene: TRBJ2-7
abundance: few
v_gene: TRBV25-1

CDR3nt: TGCGCCAGCAGCTCGGGACAGGGAGATGGCTACACCTTC
CDR3aa: CASSSGQGDGYTF
d_gene: TRBD1
j_gene: TRBJ1-2
abundance: few
v_gene: TRBV5-1

CDR3nt: TGTGCCAGCAGTGATGGACAGGAGAACACTGAAGCTTTCTTT
CDR3aa: CASSDGQENTEAFF
d_gene: TRBD1
j_gene: TRBJ1-1
abundance: NA
v_gene: TRBV25-1

CDR3nt: TGTGCCAGCAGCGACGGTATCAGGGGGCTCTATGGCTACACCTTC
CDR3aa: CASSDGIRGLYGYTF
d_gene: TRBD1
j_gene: TRBJ1-2
abundance: medium-sized
v_gene: TRBV7-9

CDR3nt: TGCGCCAGCAGCCCCGGACAGACTAACTATGGCTACACCTTC
CDR3aa: CASSPGQTNYGYTF
d_gene: NA
j_gene: TRBJ1-2
abundance: NA
v_gene: TRBV5-1

CDR3nt: TGTGCCAGCAGCTTGCAGGAGGTACAGGGCCAAGAGACCCAGTACTTC
CDR3aa: CASSLQEVQGQETQYF
d_gene: NA
j_gene: TRBJ2-5
abundance: NA
v_gene: TRBV5-6

CDR3nt: TGTGCCAGCACCGTTATTACAGGGGTCACTGAAGCTTTCTTT
CDR3aa: CASTVITGVTEAFF
d_gene: TRBD1
j_gene: TRBJ1-1
abundance: NA
v_gene: TRBV6-1

CDR3nt: TGTGCCAGTAGTATAAAGGGACAGGTGATCTCTGGGGCCAACGTCCTGACTTTC
CDR3aa: CASSIKGQVISGANVLTF
d_gene: TRBD1
j_gene: TRBJ2-6
abundance: NA
v_gene: TRBV19

CDR3nt: TGCGCCAGCAGCTTCGCCGGGACTCCGAACACTGAAGCTTTCTTT
CDR3aa: CASSFAGTPNTEAFF
d_gene: NA
j_gene: TRBJ1-1
abundance: NA
v_gene: TRBV5-1

CDR3nt: TGTGCCTGGAGAATCACAGGGGGGAATCAGCCCCAGCATTTT
CDR3aa: CAWRITGGNQPQHF
d_gene: TRBD1
j_gene: TRBJ1-5
abundance: NA
v_gene: TRBV30

CDR3nt: TGCGCCAGCAGCCAAGTCAGGGGGACCTACAATGAGCAGTTCTTC
CDR3aa: CASSQVRGTYNEQFF
d_gene: TRBD1
j_gene: TRBJ2-1
abundance: NA
v_gene: TRBV4-1

CDR3nt: TGTGCCAGCAGCTTCGGGGGAGTACGACAGTTCGTCGATTACGAGCAGTACTTC
CDR3aa: CASSFGGVRQFVDYEQYF
d_gene: NA
j_gene: TRBJ2-7
abundance: NA
v_gene: TRBV7-9

CDR3nt: TGTGCCAGCAGTGAGGTGACTAGCACCACAGATACGCAGTATTTT
CDR3aa: CASSEVTSTTDTQYF
d_gene: TRBD2
j_gene: TRBJ2-3
abundance: once
v_gene: TRBV6-1

CDR3nt: TGCGCCAGCAGCCGTGGGACTAGCGGGGGGAAAGAGACCCAGTACTTC
CDR3aa: CASSRGTSGGKETQYF
d_gene: TRBD2
j_gene: TRBJ2-5
abundance: NA
v_gene: TRBV5-1

CDR3nt: TGTGCCAGCAGCGTAGATCCGGGGTCCCCTGGCTACACCTTC
CDR3aa: CASSVDPGSPGYTF
d_gene: NA
j_gene: TRBJ1-2
abundance: NA
v_gene: TRBV9

CDR3nt: TGTGCCAGCAGCTTGAGACTAGCGGGGGGGCCTAGTAATGAGCAGTTCTTC
CDR3aa: CASSLRLAGGPSNEQFF
d_gene: TRBD2
j_gene: TRBJ2-1
abundance: NA
v_gene: TRBV5-6

CDR3nt: TGTGCCAGCTCACCGAACAGGGGGGACTATGGCTACACCTTC
CDR3aa: CASSPNRGDYGYTF
d_gene: TRBD1
j_gene: TRBJ1-2
abundance: few
v_gene: TRBV18